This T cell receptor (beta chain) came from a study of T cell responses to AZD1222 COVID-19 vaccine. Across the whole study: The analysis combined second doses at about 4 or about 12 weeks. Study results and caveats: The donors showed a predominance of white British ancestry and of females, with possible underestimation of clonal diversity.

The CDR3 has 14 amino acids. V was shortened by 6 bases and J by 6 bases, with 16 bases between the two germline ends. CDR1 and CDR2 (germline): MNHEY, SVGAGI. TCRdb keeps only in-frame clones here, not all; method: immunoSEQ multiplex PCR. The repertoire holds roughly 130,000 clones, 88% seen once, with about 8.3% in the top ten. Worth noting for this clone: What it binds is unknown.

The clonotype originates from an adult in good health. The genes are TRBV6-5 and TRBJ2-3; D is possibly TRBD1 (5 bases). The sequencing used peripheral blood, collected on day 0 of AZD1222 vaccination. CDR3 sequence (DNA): TGTGCCAGCAGGTCCCCAACAGGCTCGGATACGCAGTATTTT. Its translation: CASRSPTGSDTQYF.